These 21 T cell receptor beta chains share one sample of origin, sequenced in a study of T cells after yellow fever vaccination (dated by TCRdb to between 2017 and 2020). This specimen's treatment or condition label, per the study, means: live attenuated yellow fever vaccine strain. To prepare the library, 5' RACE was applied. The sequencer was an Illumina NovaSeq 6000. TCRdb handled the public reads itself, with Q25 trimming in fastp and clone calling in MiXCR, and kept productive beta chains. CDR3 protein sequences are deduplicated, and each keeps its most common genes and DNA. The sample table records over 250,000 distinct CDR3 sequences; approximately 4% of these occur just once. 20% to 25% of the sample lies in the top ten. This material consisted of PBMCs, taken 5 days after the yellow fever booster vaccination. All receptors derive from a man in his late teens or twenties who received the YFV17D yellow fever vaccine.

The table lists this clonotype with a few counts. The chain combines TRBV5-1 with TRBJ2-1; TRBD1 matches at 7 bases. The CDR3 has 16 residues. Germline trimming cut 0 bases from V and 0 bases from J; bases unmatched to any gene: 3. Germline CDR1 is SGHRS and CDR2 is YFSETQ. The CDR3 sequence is CASSLGDSFSYNEQFF. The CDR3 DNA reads TGCGCCAGCAGCTTGGGGGACAGCTTCTCCTACAATGAGCAGTTCTTC. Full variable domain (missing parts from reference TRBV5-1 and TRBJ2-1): KAGVTQTPRYLIKTRGQQVTLSCSPISGHRSVSWYQQTPGQGLQFLFEYFSETQRNKGNFPGRFSGRQFSNSRSEMNVSTLELGDSALYLCASSLGDSFSYNEQFFGPGTRLTVL.

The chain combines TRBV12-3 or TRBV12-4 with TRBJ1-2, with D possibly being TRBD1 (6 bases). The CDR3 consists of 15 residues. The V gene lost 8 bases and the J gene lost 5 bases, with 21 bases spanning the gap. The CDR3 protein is CASGTWGTVLYGYTF. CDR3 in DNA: TGTGCCAGCGGGACATGGGGCACGGTTTTATATGGCTACACCTTC.

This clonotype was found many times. The CDR3 region has the DNA TGTGCCAGCAGTCGGACAAGCTACGAGCAGTACTTC. It specifies CASSRTSYEQYF. The J gene is TRBJ2-7, the V gene TRBV12-3 or TRBV12-4, with a tentative D call TRBD1 (5 bases). The V gene lost 5 bases and the J gene lost 3 bases, with 8 bases spanning the gap. This CDR3 has 12 amino acids.

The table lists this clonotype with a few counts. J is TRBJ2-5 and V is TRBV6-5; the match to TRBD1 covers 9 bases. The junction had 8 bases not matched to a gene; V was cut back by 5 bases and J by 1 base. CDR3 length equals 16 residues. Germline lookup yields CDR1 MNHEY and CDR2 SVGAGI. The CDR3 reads CASSRTGAPLQETQYF. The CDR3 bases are TGTGCCAGCAGTCGGACAGGGGCCCCACTCCAAGAGACCCAGTACTTC.

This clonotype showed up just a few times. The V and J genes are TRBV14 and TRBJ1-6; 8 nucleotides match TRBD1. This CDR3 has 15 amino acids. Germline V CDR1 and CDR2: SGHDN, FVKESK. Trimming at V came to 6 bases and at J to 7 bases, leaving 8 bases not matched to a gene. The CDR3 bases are TGTGCCAGCAGACCCCTCGGGACAGGAAATTCACCCCTCCACTTT. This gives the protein CASRPLGTGNSPLHF.

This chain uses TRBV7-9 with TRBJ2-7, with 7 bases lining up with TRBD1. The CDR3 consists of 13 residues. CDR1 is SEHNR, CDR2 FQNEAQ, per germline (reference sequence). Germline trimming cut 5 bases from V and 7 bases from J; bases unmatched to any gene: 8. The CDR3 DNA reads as TGTGCCAGCAGCCGCACAGGGGTGGAAGAGCAGTACGTC. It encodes CASSRTGVEEQYV.

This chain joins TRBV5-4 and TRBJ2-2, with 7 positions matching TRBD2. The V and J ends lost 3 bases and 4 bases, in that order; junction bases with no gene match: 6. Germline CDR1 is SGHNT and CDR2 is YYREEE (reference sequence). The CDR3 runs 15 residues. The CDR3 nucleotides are TGTGCCAGCAGCTGGGACGGCGGGGGCACCGGGGAGCTGTTTTTT. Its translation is CASSWDGGGTGELFF.

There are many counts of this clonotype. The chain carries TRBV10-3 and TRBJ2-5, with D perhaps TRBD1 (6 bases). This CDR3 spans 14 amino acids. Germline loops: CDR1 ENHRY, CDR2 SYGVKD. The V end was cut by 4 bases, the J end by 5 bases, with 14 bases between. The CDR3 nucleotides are TGTGCCATCAGTGGAGACCAGGGGCGCGAGACCCAGTACTTC. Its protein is CAISGDQGRETQYF.

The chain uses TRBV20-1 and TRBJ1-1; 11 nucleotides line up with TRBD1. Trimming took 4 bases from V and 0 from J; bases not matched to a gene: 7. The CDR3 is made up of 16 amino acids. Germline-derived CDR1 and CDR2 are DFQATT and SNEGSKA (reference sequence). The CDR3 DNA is TGCAGTGCTACCCGGGACAGGGGGGGCATGAACACTGAAGCTTTCTTT. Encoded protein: CSATRDRGGMNTEAFF.

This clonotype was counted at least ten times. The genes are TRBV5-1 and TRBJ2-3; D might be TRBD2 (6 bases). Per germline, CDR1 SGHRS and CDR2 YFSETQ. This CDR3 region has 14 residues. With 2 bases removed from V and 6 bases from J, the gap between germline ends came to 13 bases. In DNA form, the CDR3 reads TGCGCCAGCAGCTTTGGAGGGGTCTTGGATACGCAGTATTTT. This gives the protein CASSFGGVLDTQYF.

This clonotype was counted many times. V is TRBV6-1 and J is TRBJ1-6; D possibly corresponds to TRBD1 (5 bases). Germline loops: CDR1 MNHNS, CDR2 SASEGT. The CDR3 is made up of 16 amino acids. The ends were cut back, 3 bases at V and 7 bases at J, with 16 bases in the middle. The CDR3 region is CASSDMAGTGNSPLHF. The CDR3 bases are TGTGCCAGCAGTGATATGGCCGGGACGGGCAATTCACCCCTCCACTTT.

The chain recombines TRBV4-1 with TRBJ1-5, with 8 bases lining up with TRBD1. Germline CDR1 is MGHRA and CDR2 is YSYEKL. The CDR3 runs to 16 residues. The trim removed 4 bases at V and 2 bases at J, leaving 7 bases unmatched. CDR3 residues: CASSRGQARGNQPQHF. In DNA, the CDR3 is TGCGCCAGCAGCCGGGGACAGGCTAGAGGCAATCAGCCCCAGCATTTT.

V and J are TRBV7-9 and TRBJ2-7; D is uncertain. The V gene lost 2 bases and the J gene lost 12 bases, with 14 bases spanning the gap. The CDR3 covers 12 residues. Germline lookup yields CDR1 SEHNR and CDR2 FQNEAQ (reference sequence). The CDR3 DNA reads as TGTGCCAGCAGCTTATTTCCCCGCGAGAGGTACTTC. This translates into CASSLFPRERYF.

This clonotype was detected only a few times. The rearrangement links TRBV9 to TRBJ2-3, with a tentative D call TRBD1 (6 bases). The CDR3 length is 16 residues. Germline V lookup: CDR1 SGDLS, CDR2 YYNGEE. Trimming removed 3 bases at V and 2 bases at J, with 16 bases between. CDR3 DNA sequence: TGTGCCAGCAGCGCCCAAAGAAGGGGGACCACAGATACGCAGTATTTT. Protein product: CASSAQRRGTTDTQYF.

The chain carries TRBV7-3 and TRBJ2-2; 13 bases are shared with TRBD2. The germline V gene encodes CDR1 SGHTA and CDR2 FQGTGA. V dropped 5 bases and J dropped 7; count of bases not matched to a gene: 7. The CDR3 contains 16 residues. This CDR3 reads CASSVTSGGAVGELFF. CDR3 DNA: TGTGCCAGCAGCGTCACTAGCGGGGGGGCCGTCGGGGAGCTGTTTTTT.

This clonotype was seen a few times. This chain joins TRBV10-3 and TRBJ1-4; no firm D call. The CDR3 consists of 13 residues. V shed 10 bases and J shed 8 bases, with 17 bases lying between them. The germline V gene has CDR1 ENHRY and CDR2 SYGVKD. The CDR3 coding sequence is TGTGCCACCACAGTCAACAGAGACGAAAAACTGTTTTTT. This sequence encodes CATTVNRDEKLFF.

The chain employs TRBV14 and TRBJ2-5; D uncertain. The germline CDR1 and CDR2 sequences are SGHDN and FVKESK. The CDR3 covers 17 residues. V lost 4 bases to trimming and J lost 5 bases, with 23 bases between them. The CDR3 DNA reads TGTGCCAGCAGCCTCGAACCGCTGACTGTAGGGTGGGAGACCCAGTACTTC. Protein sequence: CASSLEPLTVGWETQYF.

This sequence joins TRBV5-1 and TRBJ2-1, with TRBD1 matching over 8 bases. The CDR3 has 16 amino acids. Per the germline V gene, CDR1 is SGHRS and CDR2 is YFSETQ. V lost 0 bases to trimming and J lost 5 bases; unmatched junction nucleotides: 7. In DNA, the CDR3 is TGCGCCAGCAGCTTGGCCGAAGGGACAGGAAACAATGAGCAGTTCTTC. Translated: CASSLAEGTGNNEQFF.

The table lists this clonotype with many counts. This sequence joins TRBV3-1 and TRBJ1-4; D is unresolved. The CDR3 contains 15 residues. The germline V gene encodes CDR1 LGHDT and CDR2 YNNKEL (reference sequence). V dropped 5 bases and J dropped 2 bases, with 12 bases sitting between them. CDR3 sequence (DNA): TGTGCCAGCAGCGCTACAAGGCTGACTAATGAAAAACTGTTTTTT. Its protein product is CASSATRLTNEKLFF. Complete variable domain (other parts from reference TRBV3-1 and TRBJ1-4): DTAVSQTPKYLVTQMGNDKSIKCEQNLGHDTMYWYKQDSKKFLKIMFSYNNKELIINETVPNRFSPKSPDKAHLNLHINSLELGDSAVYFCASSATRLTNEKLFFGSGTQLSVL.

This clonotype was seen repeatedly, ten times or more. CDR3 nucleotide sequence: TGTGCCAGCAGCGACGGACAGGGGGCTGATGGCTACACCTTC. This gives the protein CASSDGQGADGYTF. The chain recombines TRBV7-9 with TRBJ1-2; 11 bases are shared with TRBD1. V lost 5 bases and J lost 6; bases outside the gene matches: 5. There are 14 residues in the CDR3. CDR1 is SEHNR, CDR2 FQNEAQ, per germline (reference sequence).

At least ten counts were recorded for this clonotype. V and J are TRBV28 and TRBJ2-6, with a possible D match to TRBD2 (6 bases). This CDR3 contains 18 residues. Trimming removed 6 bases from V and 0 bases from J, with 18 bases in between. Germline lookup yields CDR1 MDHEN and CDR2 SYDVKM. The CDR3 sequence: CASRLYSGLSSGANVLTF. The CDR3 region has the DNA TGTGCCAGCAGGCTCTACTCGGGACTCAGCTCTGGGGCCAACGTCCTGACTTTC.